The source of this TCR beta chain is a study of breast tumors, draining lymph nodes, adjacent tissues. Study outcomes and limitations: Compared with lymph nodes, tumors were less diverse; compared with nontumor tissue, more. Luminal-like breast cancer showed significantly higher tumor–nontumor repertoire similarity than basal-like.

This clonotype has at least ten counts. The target antigen is unknown. The CDR3 is 14 amino acids. From germline, CDR1 is SQVTM and CDR2 ANQGSEA. Trimming cost V 4 bases and J 3 bases, with 13 bases left between them. Breast cancer patients provided tissue from their axillary draining lymph nodes. Via MiXCR, TCRdb re-called the multiplex PCR reads, giving one row per CDR3 protein. This table has under 150,000 distinct CDR3 sequences, more than 20% appearing once. This chain joins TRBV29-1 and TRBJ2-1, with D possibly matching TRBD1 (6 bases). The material sequenced was axillary lymph node tissue. The TCR comes from a female donor with breast cancer. Some clones in this sample may be carry-over from other donors' samples. The CDR3 nucleotides read TGCAGCGTTGTGGGGACACAGTACTACAATGAGCAGTTCTTC. Its translation: CSVVGTQYYNEQFF.